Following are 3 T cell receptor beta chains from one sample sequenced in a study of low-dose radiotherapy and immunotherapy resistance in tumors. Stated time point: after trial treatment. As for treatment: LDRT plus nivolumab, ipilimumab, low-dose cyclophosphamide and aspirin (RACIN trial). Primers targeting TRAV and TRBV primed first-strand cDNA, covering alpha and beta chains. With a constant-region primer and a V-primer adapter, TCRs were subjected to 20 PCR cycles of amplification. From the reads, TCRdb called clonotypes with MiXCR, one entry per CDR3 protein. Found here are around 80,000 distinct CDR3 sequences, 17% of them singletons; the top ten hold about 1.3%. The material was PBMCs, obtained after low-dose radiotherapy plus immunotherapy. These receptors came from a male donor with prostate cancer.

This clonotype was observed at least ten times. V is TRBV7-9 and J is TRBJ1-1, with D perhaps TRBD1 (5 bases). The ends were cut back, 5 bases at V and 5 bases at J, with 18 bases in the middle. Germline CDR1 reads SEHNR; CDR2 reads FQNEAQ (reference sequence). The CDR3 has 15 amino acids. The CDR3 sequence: CASSVEGARGTEAFF. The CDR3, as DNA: TGTGCCAGCAGCGTTGAAGGGGCCCGAGGAACTGAAGCTTTCTTT.

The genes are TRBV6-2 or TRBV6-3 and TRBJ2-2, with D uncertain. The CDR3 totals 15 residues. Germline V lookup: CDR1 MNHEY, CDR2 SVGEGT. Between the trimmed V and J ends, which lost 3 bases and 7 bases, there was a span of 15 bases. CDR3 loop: CASSYTAAGSGELFF. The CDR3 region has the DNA TGTGCCAGCAGTTATACTGCGGCAGGCAGCGGGGAGCTGTTTTTT.

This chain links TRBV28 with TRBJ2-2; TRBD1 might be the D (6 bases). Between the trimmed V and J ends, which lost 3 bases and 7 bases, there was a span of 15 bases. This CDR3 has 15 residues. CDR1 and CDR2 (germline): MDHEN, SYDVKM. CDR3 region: CASSFWGRDVGELFF. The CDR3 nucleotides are TGTGCCAGCAGTTTCTGGGGGCGTGATGTCGGGGAGCTGTTTTTT. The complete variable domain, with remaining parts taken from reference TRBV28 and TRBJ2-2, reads DVKVTQSSRYLVKRTGEKVFLECVQDMDHENMFWYRQDPGLGLRLIYFSYDVKMKEKGDIPEGYSVSREKKERFSLILESASTNQTSMYLCASSFWGRDVGELFFGEGSRLTVL.